This T cell receptor beta chain was sequenced during a study of cytomegalovirus exposure and HLA in healthy donors. For the study at large: Assignment to the Caucasian-associated ancestry cluster applied to around 76% of the approximately 420 genotyped donors.

The junction had 9 bases not matched to a gene; V was cut back by 5 bases and J by 10 bases. Germline V gene lookup returns CDR1 ENHRY and CDR2 SYGVKD. This CDR3 is 13 amino acids long. Comments on this clone: Its antigen is still unknown.

PCR employed 60 Vbeta and 13 Jbeta primers. Assay used: immunoSEQ multiplex PCR; TCRdb lists only in-frame clones, some missing. The sample records 180,000 or so clones, 60% to 85% being singletons. Study-wide findings and caveats: In an earlier analysis, about 90% or about 30%: the productive usage of most TCR beta V segments. Fewer N-insertions than the roughly 600-donor mean were reportedly shown by an Asian-associated ancestry cluster in a later analysis. There was a cluster of highly shared sequence variants that was likely a sequencing artifact.

This chain uses TRBV10-3 with TRBJ1-2, with TRBD1 matching over 8 bases. The receptor comes from a young man in good health and CMV-seronegative. Input material: PBMCs. The CDR3 DNA reads TGTGCCATCAGTACACAGGGGGATGGCTACTACACCTTC. Protein product: CAISTQGDGYYTF.